The 30 T cell receptor beta chains below all came from one sample that was sequenced in a study of T cells in Graves' hyperthyroidism and ophthalmopathy. TCR beta CDR3 regions were amplified from RNA. First-round RT-PCR targeting the TCR CDR3 was performed with the HTBI primer set. TCRdb fed the multiplex PCR reads into MiXCR, producing one record per CDR3 protein. The sample contains approximately 720,000 distinct CDR3 sequences, 18% of which appear only once. The material sequenced was blood. The receptors originated from a woman between 45 and 60 years old with Graves' hyperthyroidism that later progressed to Graves' ophthalmopathy.

This chain links TRBV27 with TRBJ1-2, with a possible D match to TRBD1 (5 bases). Germline V CDR1 and CDR2: MNHEY, SMNVEV (reference sequence). The V gene lost 8 bases and the J gene lost 0 bases, with 10 bases spanning the gap. The CDR3 has 13 residues. DNA of the CDR3: TGTGCCAGCCGGGACGGTCCTAACTATGGCTACACCTTC. Protein sequence: CASRDGPNYGYTF.

This clonotype was seen a handful of times. The chain joins TRBV4-1 to TRBJ2-1, with D possibly matching TRBD1 (5 bases). Trimming shortened V by 3 bases and J by 5 bases, and 23 bases separated the two germline ends. CDR3 size: 18 residues. Germline lookup yields CDR1 MGHRA and CDR2 YSYEKL. CDR3 protein: CASSQGPRAKSGNNEQFF. The CDR3 nucleotides are TGCGCCAGCAGCCAGGGGCCTCGGGCCAAAAGTGGAAACAATGAGCAGTTCTTC.

This clonotype was found a few times. The V gene is TRBV10-3, the J gene TRBJ1-2; 7 bases are shared with TRBD1. This CDR3 is built from 17 residues. The germline V gene encodes CDR1 ENHRY and CDR2 SYGVKD. Trimming removed 0 bases from V and 5 bases from J; junction bases left unmatched: 12. For the CDR3, the DNA is TGTGCCATCAGTGAGTCGCAGGGGACAGTATCATATTATGGCTACACCTTC. As protein: CAISESQGTVSYYGYTF.

This clonotype was seen repeatedly, ten times or more. The chain joins TRBV4-1 to TRBJ1-2; D might be TRBD1 (5 bases). Germline CDR1 and CDR2: MGHRA and YSYEKL. The length of the CDR3 is 14 residues. Trimming took off 1 base at V and 3 bases at J, with 9 bases between the two ends. As DNA, the CDR3 is TGCGCCAGCAGCCAAGCAGGGAACGACTATGGCTACACCTTC. Its translation: CASSQAGNDYGYTF.

This clonotype has more than one count but fewer than ten. This chain links TRBV5-6 with TRBJ2-2; a possible D gene is TRBD2 (5 bases). The ends were cut back, 0 bases at V and 6 bases at J, with 12 bases in the middle. Germline-derived CDR1 and CDR2 are SGHDT and YYEEEE. This CDR3 has 15 residues. CDR3 nucleotides: TGTGCCAGCAGCTTGGGTTCGGAGGTCGCCGGGGAGCTGTTTTTT. Its protein is CASSLGSEVAGELFF.

This clonotype was recorded a few times. This chain's CDR3 is CASSSRTGWSPEAFF. The DNA of the CDR3 is TGTGCCAGCAGCTCCCGGACAGGGTGGAGTCCGGAAGCTTTCTTT. The chain has TRBV7-2 and TRBJ1-1; 8 bases line up with TRBD1. The V gene end was trimmed by 4 bases and the J gene end by 8 bases; junction bases not matched to a gene: 12. The length of the CDR3 is 15 residues. The germline CDR1 and CDR2 sequences are SGHTA and FQGNSA.

This clonotype has a count of ten or more. The chain couples TRBV15 to TRBJ2-7; D not resolved. CDR3 size: 13 residues. The germline V gene has CDR1 LNHNV and CDR2 YYDKDF (reference sequence). V lost 0 bases to trimming and J lost 3 bases, with 6 bases between them. The CDR3 region is CATSRDLVYEQYF. For the CDR3, the DNA is TGTGCCACCAGCAGAGATTTGGTCTACGAGCAGTACTTC.

The gene calls are TRBV7-2 and TRBJ2-2; D is possibly TRBD2 (5 bases). V gave up 2 bases and J gave up 7 bases, with 17 bases separating them. Germline-derived CDR1 and CDR2 are SGHTA and FQGNSA. The CDR3 sequence is 16 residues long. CDR3 amino acids: CASSLSSGRLYGELFF. The CDR3 region has the DNA TGTGCCAGCAGCTTATCTTCGGGGAGACTCTACGGGGAGCTGTTTTTT.

V usage is TRBV9 and J usage is TRBJ2-7, with D unresolved. Judging by the DNA end, TRBJ2-1 fits better; the J call may be wrong. The CDR3 has 11 amino acids. The germline V gene encodes CDR1 SGDLS and CDR2 YYNGEE. CDR3 residues: CASSVADEQFF. The CDR3 bases are TGTGCCAGCAGCGTAGCGGACGAGCAGTTCTTC.

At least ten counts were recorded for this clonotype. The chain recombines TRBV20-1 with TRBJ2-7; 7 bases match TRBD2. Germline CDR1 and CDR2: DFQATT and SNEGSKA (reference sequence). V was clipped by 7 bases and J by 2 bases; unmatched bases: 5. The CDR3 runs to 12 residues. The CDR3 protein is CSGLAETYEQYF. The CDR3 DNA reads TGCAGTGGCCTAGCGGAAACCTACGAGCAGTACTTC.

On this clonotype itself: Possible read error: a much larger clone is one base away. The V and J genes are TRBV3-1 and TRBJ2-2; 7 positions agree with TRBD2. Germline CDR1 reads LGHDT; CDR2 reads YNNKEL (reference sequence). Losses at the gene ends were 3 bases for V and 5 bases for J; bases not matched to a gene: 12. CDR3 length: 17 residues. The CDR3 nucleotides are TGTGCCAGCAGCCACCCGGGACTAACGGATTCTACCGGGGAGCTGTTTTTT. It is translated as CASSHPGLTDSTGELFF.

Many counts were recorded for this clonotype. CDR3: CASSPYLGGAHYNEQFF. As DNA, the CDR3 is TGTGCCAGCAGCCCCTACCTTGGGGGGGCCCACTACAATGAGCAGTTCTTC. The chain uses TRBV7-2 and TRBJ2-1; D is perhaps TRBD2 (7 bases). CDR1 and CDR2 from the germline V gene are SGHTA and FQGNSA. V was cut by 5 bases and J by 3 bases, with 20 bases left in between. The CDR3 sequence is 17 residues long.

In its sample, this clonotype was seen many times. V is TRBV10-3 and J is TRBJ2-6, with TRBD1 matching over 9 bases. The CDR3 contains 17 residues. The V gene end was trimmed by 4 bases and the J gene end by 0 bases; junction bases not matched to a gene: 4. Per the germline V gene, CDR1 is ENHRY and CDR2 is SYGVKD. The CDR3 coding sequence is TGTGCCATCAGTGGGACAGGGGACAACTCTGGGGCCAACGTCCTGACTTTC. Amino acid sequence: CAISGTGDNSGANVLTF.

This chain links TRBV25-1 with TRBJ2-7; 8 nucleotides match TRBD2. The germline V gene encodes CDR1 MGHDK and CDR2 SYGVNS. V lost 5 bases and J lost 7; bases outside the gene matches: 13. The CDR3 covers 15 residues. CDR3 amino acids: CASSPPWGSGEEQYF. The CDR3 bases are TGTGCCAGCAGTCCCCCCTGGGGTAGCGGGGAAGAGCAGTACTTC.

The chain recombines TRBV6-2 or TRBV6-3 with TRBJ2-2; TRBD2 is a possible D gene (7 bases). The CDR3 has 18 residues. Trimming stripped 2 bases from V and 1 base from J, with 17 bases between. CDR1 is MNHEY and CDR2 is SVGEGT in the germline V gene. The CDR3 nucleotides are TGTGCCAGCAGTTACCCCCGGGGGCAGCGGGGGAACACCGGGGAGCTGTTTTTT. As protein: CASSYPRGQRGNTGELFF.

The chain is built from TRBV20-1 and TRBJ1-2; D remains ambiguous. This CDR3 region has 14 residues. The V gene's germline CDR1 is DFQATT and CDR2 SNEGSKA (reference sequence). Trimming took off 3 bases at V and 4 bases at J, with 15 bases between the two ends. The CDR3 nucleotides are TGCAGTGCTAGGCTCCCACTTACCCTCTATGGCTACACCTTC. Translation gives CSARLPLTLYGYTF.

This clonotype has a handful of counts. This chain joins TRBV20-1 and TRBJ2-5, with 8 bases fitting TRBD2. Per the germline V gene, CDR1 is DFQATT and CDR2 is SNEGSKA (reference sequence). The CDR3 has 13 residues. With V trimmed by 5 bases and J by 4 bases, 6 bases remained unmatched. The CDR3 bases are TGCAGTGCTGGCCCCGGGGGGGCAGAGACCCAGTACTTC. Translation: CSAGPGGAETQYF.

The sample holds many counts of this clonotype. J is TRBJ1-1 and V is TRBV6-1; D is ambiguous. V was trimmed by 8 bases and J by 0 bases, leaving 22 bases between them. CDR1 and CDR2 (germline): MNHNS, SASEGT. The CDR3 runs to 17 residues. CDR3 sequence: CASHGPGWTYMNTEAFF. Written as DNA, the CDR3 is TGTGCCAGCCACGGCCCAGGCTGGACTTACATGAACACTGAAGCTTTCTTT.

This clonotype was counted many times. V gene TRBV13 combines with J gene TRBJ1-1; TRBD1 is a possible D gene (6 bases). The CDR3 spans 15 residues. Trimming took off 0 bases at V and 3 bases at J, with 11 bases between the two ends. Germline V CDR1 and CDR2: PRHDT, FYEKMQ (reference sequence). The CDR3 is CASSLGGGLDTEAFF. CDR3 DNA sequence: TGTGCCAGCAGCTTAGGCGGGGGCCTCGACACTGAAGCTTTCTTT.

Many counts were recorded for this clonotype. J is TRBJ2-5 and V is TRBV3-1, with no clear D. This CDR3 region has 12 residues. In germline, CDR1 is LGHDT, CDR2 YNNKEL (reference sequence). V lost 4 bases and J lost 7, with 10 bases in between. The CDR3, as DNA: TGTGCCAGCAGCCCCAGTACCTCGACCCAGTACTTC. Its translation is CASSPSTSTQYF.

This clonotype was observed many times. This rearrangement joins TRBV5-1 to TRBJ1-6, with 8 bases matching TRBD1. Germline values: CDR1 SGHRS, CDR2 YFSETQ. The CDR3 covers 14 residues. J lost 5 bases, V lost 4 bases, and 2 bases had no gene match. The CDR3 DNA reads as TGCGCCAGCAGCCTGGACAGGGATAATTCACCCCTCCACTTT. Translation: CASSLDRDNSPLHF.

The CDR3 region is CASSYSGSLNPQYF. DNA for the CDR3: TGTGCCAGCAGTTACTCGGGTAGCCTGAATCCGCAGTATTTT. The gene calls are TRBV6-5 and TRBJ2-3; D is undetermined. The germline CDR1 and CDR2 sequences are MNHEY and SVGAGI. This CDR3 contains 14 residues. V lost 0 bases and J 10 bases, leaving 14 bases between the germline ends.

At least ten counts were recorded for this clonotype. This chain links TRBV30 with TRBJ1-1, with D unresolved. CDR3 length: 12 residues. V lost 0 bases and J 10 bases, leaving 12 bases between the germline ends. The germline V gene has CDR1 GTSNPN and CDR2 SVGIG (reference sequence). The CDR3 here is CAWSVYGQLAFF. The CDR3 nucleotides read TGTGCCTGGAGTGTTTATGGGCAGTTAGCTTTCTTT.

This clonotype was detected many times. The V gene is TRBV20-1, the J gene TRBJ2-7; 9 nucleotides align to TRBD1. The CDR3 has 13 residues. Germline CDR1 and CDR2: DFQATT and SNEGSKA (reference sequence). V gave up 6 bases and J gave up 4 bases; unmatched junction bases: 7. The CDR3 loop reads CSATGQGWYEQYF. CDR3 sequence (DNA): TGCAGTGCAACGGGACAGGGTTGGTACGAGCAGTACTTC.

The rearrangement joins TRBV9 to TRBJ1-6; tentatively, D is TRBD1 (6 bases). V dropped 1 base and J dropped 10 bases, with 15 bases sitting between them. CDR1 is SGDLS and CDR2 is YYNGEE in the germline V gene. The CDR3 spans 15 residues. CDR3 nucleotides: TGTGCCAGCAGCGTATCCGGGGGCGCGGGGTCACCCCTCCACTTT. Its translation: CASSVSGGAGSPLHF.

In this sample, this clonotype turned up a few times. The CDR3 protein is CSVVWQGINEQYF. DNA for the CDR3: TGCAGCGTTGTCTGGCAGGGAATCAACGAGCAGTACTTC. The chain carries TRBV29-1 and TRBJ2-7; TRBD1 might be the D (5 bases). Germline-derived CDR1 and CDR2 are SQVTM and ANQGSEA. There are 13 residues in the CDR3. The V end was cut by 4 bases, the J end by 5 bases, with 15 bases between.

V usage is TRBV7-9 and J usage is TRBJ1-3; D is ambiguous. The CDR3 runs to 13 residues. The germline V and J ends were trimmed by 0 bases and 9 bases, with 9 bases remaining between them. The germline V gene encodes CDR1 SEHNR and CDR2 FQNEAQ (reference sequence). The CDR3 region is CASSLADPGTIYF. CDR3 sequence (DNA): TGTGCCAGCAGCTTAGCGGACCCGGGCACCATATATTTT. Full variable domain (rest looked up from reference TRBV7-9 and TRBJ1-3): DTGVSQNPRHKITKRGQNVTFRCDPISEHNRLYWYRQTLGQGPEFLTYFQNEAQLEKSRLLSDRFSAERPKGSFSTLEIQRTEQGDSAMYLCASSLADPGTIYFGEGSWLTVV.

This clonotype was counted only a few times. A read error is possible here, since a much larger clone lies one base away. The chain is built from TRBV18 and TRBJ2-7; a possible D gene is TRBD1 (6 bases). Germline CDR1 and CDR2: KGHSH and LQKENI. CDR3 length: 16 residues. Here the CDR3 reads CASPPRTASTSYEQYF. The CDR3 nucleotides read TGTGCCAGCCCACCAAGGACAGCGTCGACTTCCTACGAGCAGTACTTC.

J is TRBJ2-7 and V is TRBV4-1; 8 bases match TRBD1. J gave up 3 bases and V 1 base, and 8 bases lay outside the gene matches. In germline, CDR1 is MGHRA, CDR2 YSYEKL. The CDR3 extends over 16 amino acids. The CDR3 nucleotides read TGCGCCAGCAGCCAAGGACAGACCGGGACAGGCTACGAGCAGTACTTC. It codes for CASSQGQTGTGYEQYF.

The sample holds many counts of this clonotype. The rearrangement links TRBV5-1 to TRBJ2-7, with D perhaps matching TRBD1 (5 bases). V gave up 4 bases and J gave up 3 bases, with 14 bases separating them. Looked up from germline, CDR1 is SGHRS and CDR2 is YFSETQ. CDR3 length: 14 residues. CDR3 region: CASSPRTRDYEQYF. CDR3 nucleotides: TGCGCCAGCAGCCCCAGGACCAGGGACTACGAGCAGTACTTC.